The 25 T cell receptor beta chains below were found in one sample sequenced in a study of breast tumors, draining lymph nodes, adjacent tissues. TCRdb fed the multiplex PCR reads into MiXCR, producing one record per CDR3 protein. The sample lists some 110,000 distinct CDR3 sequences, less than 40% occurring once. Samples came from axillary lymph nodes draining the breast cancer. Sequenced material: axillary lymph node tissue. The receptors were gathered from a female donor with breast cancer. Some clones in this sample may be carry-over from other donors' samples.

In this sample, this clonotype turned up many times. V usage is TRBV7-3 and J usage is TRBJ2-1, with D tentatively TRBD2 (6 bases). The CDR3 loop spans 15 amino acids. Deletions cut 2 bases from V and 5 bases from J, with 13 bases between. Germline V gene sequence: CDR1 SGHTA, CDR2 FQGTGA. DNA for the CDR3: TGTGCCAGCAGCTTAGCGGGGAGAGGGAACAATGAGCAGTTCTTC. This encodes CASSLAGRGNNEQFF.

Many counts were recorded for this clonotype. The rearrangement joins TRBV5-6 to TRBJ2-3; the match to TRBD2 covers 7 bases. Unmatched junction bases numbered 4, after V lost 0 bases and J lost 0 bases. Germline CDR1 reads SGHDT; CDR2 reads YYEEEE. The CDR3 sequence is 16 residues long. The CDR3 DNA follows: TGTGCCAGCAGCTTGGGGGGGGGGTCTAGCACAGATACGCAGTATTTT. Translating it yields CASSLGGGSSTDTQYF.

This clonotype was recorded a few times. One base away lies a much larger clone, so this may be a sequencing read error. The rearrangement joins TRBV11-2 to TRBJ2-7; D might be TRBD1 (6 bases). Germline-derived CDR1 and CDR2 are SGHAT and FQNNGV. V was pared by 1 base and J by 0 bases, with 13 bases between. CDR3 length equals 16 residues. The CDR3 region is CASSLVGDTDSYEQYF. The CDR3 DNA follows: TGTGCCAGCAGCTTAGTGGGGGACACGGACTCCTACGAGCAGTACTTC.

This clonotype was detected many times. This chain links TRBV5-6 with TRBJ2-1, with TRBD2 identical over 11 bases. V shed 4 bases, J shed 2 bases, and the junction held 5 bases outside the gene matches. In germline, CDR1 is SGHDT, CDR2 YYEEEE. This CDR3 region has 16 residues. In DNA, the CDR3 is TGTGCCAGCAGCGCCGAGACTAGCGGGACCTACAATGAGCAGTTCTTC. Its translation: CASSAETSGTYNEQFF.

Ten or more counts support this clonotype. This could be a read error, since a much larger clone is one nucleotide away. The chain links TRBV9 to TRBJ2-1, with 10 positions matching TRBD2. Germline CDR1 reads SGDLS; CDR2 reads YYNGEE. The CDR3 consists of 14 residues. The CDR3 sequence: CASTPSGRGNEQSF. CDR3 nucleotide sequence: TGTGCCAGCACACCTAGCGGGAGAGGTAATGAGCAGTCCTTC.

This clonotype occurred a few times. The rearrangement links TRBV5-6 to TRBJ1-1; D is possibly TRBD1 (5 bases). V shed 0 bases and J shed 6 bases, with 18 bases lying between them. The CDR3 has 16 residues. The germline CDR1 and CDR2 sequences are SGHDT and YYEEEE. DNA of the CDR3: TGTGCCAGCAGCTTGGGTCCCGCAGGGCAGGGCGCTGAAGCTTTCTTT. Its translation is CASSLGPAGQGAEAFF.

This clonotype was observed a few times. The V call is TRBV5-6, the J call TRBJ2-5; TRBD2 aligns across 10 bases. The germline gives CDR1 SGHDT, CDR2 YYEEEE. The CDR3 length is 18 residues. Trimming took 2 bases from V and 4 from J; bases not matched to a gene: 14. The chain's CDR3 is CASSFPGPAGGPRETQYF. The DNA of the CDR3 is TGTGCCAGCAGCTTCCCCGGGCCAGCGGGGGGGCCGCGAGAGACCCAGTACTTC.

The chain combines TRBV4-3 with TRBJ1-6; the match to TRBD1 covers 8 bases. This CDR3 has 16 residues. Losses at the gene ends were 2 bases for V and 2 bases for J; bases not matched to a gene: 2. Germline V gene data show CDR1 as LGHNA and CDR2 as YSLEER. CDR3 amino acids: CASSQKTGAYNSPLHF. The DNA for the CDR3 is TGCGCCAGCAGCCAAAAGACAGGGGCCTATAATTCACCCCTCCACTTT.

The table lists this clonotype with many counts. V and J are TRBV3-1 and TRBJ2-2; TRBD1 agrees at 8 bases. V shed 2 bases, J shed 4 bases, and the junction held 6 bases outside the gene matches. The CDR3 has 16 amino acids. Germline loops: CDR1 LGHDT, CDR2 YNNKEL (reference sequence). CDR3 loop: CASSQSGQGSTGELFF. The DNA for the CDR3 is TGTGCCAGCAGCCAAAGCGGACAGGGATCCACCGGGGAGCTGTTTTTT.

There are many counts of this clonotype. The chain couples TRBV7-3 to TRBJ2-1; 8 bases match TRBD2. The germline CDR1 and CDR2 sequences are SGHTA and FQGTGA. V shed 0 bases and J 7 bases; nucleotides not matched to a gene: 5. The CDR3 covers 15 residues. The DNA for the CDR3 is TGTGCCAGCAGCTTAACAGCGGGAGTACGAAATGAGCAGTTCTTC. Protein: CASSLTAGVRNEQFF.

This chain uses TRBV19 with TRBJ1-4, with D tentatively TRBD1 (6 bases). This CDR3 contains 15 residues. V was trimmed by 1 base and J by 2 bases, leaving 8 bases between them. Germline CDR1 LNHDA, CDR2 SQIVND (reference sequence). The CDR3 protein is CASSIGGQTNEKLFF. In DNA form, the CDR3 reads TGTGCCAGTAGTATAGGGGGGCAGACTAATGAAAAACTGTTTTTT.

The rearrangement links TRBV2 to TRBJ2-7, with TRBD1 matching 7 bases. V lost 8 bases to trimming and J lost 0 bases; unmatched junction nucleotides: 10. The CDR3 spans 15 residues. Germline CDR1 is SNHLY and CDR2 is FYNNEI. In nucleotides, the CDR3 is TGTGCCAGCGCCCTAAGAGGGGGCCTCTCCTACGAGCAGTACGTC. Translated: CASALRGGLSYEQYV.

The gene calls are TRBV9 and TRBJ1-6, with 8 bases fitting TRBD1. V was clipped by 10 bases and J by 7 bases; unmatched bases: 13. CDR1 and CDR2 (germline): SGDLS, YYNGEE. The CDR3 extends over 15 amino acids. Here the CDR3 DNA reads TGTGCCGGTAGCCCAAGGACAGGGCCCAATTCACCCCTCCACTTT. It yields the protein CAGSPRTGPNSPLHF.

As to this clonotype: With a much larger clone just one base away, this may be a read error. V and J are TRBV7-8 and TRBJ2-1; D perhaps matches TRBD2 (5 bases). V lost 5 bases and J lost 9, with 11 bases in between. The CDR3 contains 12 residues. Germline V gene lookup returns CDR1 SGHVS and CDR2 FQNEAQ. CDR3 loop: CASSDSTTEQFF. The CDR3 bases are TGTGCCAGCAGCGACTCGACTACTGAGCAGTTCTTC.

Remarks on this clonotype: This may be a read error: a much more frequent sequence differs by one nucleotide. The rearrangement uses TRBV20-1 and TRBJ1-2, with D perhaps matching TRBD1 (5 bases). Between the trimmed V and J ends, which lost 3 bases and 5 bases, there was a span of 22 bases. From germline, CDR1 is DFQATT and CDR2 SNEGSKA (reference sequence). The CDR3 sequence is 16 residues long. The CDR3 DNA sequence: TGCAGTGCTAGGAAACTCCGGGACCCTCCTCAGTATGGCTACACCTTC. It specifies CSARKLRDPPQYGYTF.

This clonotype was seen at least ten times. The chain couples TRBV18 to TRBJ1-6; 10 nucleotides line up with TRBD1. The V and J ends lost 3 bases and 9 bases, in that order; junction bases with no gene match: 5. Germline V gene sequence: CDR1 KGHSH, CDR2 LQKENI. The CDR3 is made up of 15 amino acids. CDR3 in DNA: TGTGCCAGCTCACCGGGACAGGGGTTAGGTTCACCCCTCCACTTT. Amino acids: CASSPGQGLGSPLHF.

This clonotype has ten or more counts. The chain combines TRBV6-6 with TRBJ1-3; D unresolved. V shed 6 bases and J shed 0 bases, with 12 bases lying between them. In germline, CDR1 is MNHNY, CDR2 SVGAGI (reference sequence). The CDR3 covers 15 residues. CDR3 DNA sequence: TGTGCCAGCAGCTCTCGCGGGATCTCTGGAAACACCATATATTTT. As protein: CASSSRGISGNTIYF.

Worth noting for this clonotype: At one boundary the junction diverges from the germline segment, which might be a read error. The chain joins TRBV7-3 to TRBJ2-2, with D possibly called TRBD1 or TRBD2 (5 bases each). The CDR3 sequence is 16 residues long. The germline CDR1 and CDR2 sequences are SGHTA and FQGTGA. DNA of the CDR3: TGTGCCAGCAGCTTAATGAGAGGGGCGAACACCGGGGAGCTGCTTTTT. It codes for CASSLMRGANTGELLF.

The chain combines TRBV12-5 with TRBJ2-5; 14 nucleotides line up with TRBD2. The V and J ends lost 6 bases and 3 bases, in that order; junction bases with no gene match: 6. The CDR3 extends over 16 amino acids. CDR1 and CDR2 from the germline V gene are LGHNT and FRNRAP. For the CDR3, the DNA is TGTGCTAGTGGCCGGGGACTAGCGGGGGCCAAAGAGACCCAGTACTTC. Translated: CASGRGLAGAKETQYF. Together with reference TRBV12-5 and TRBJ2-5, the CDR3 gives the full variable domain: DARVTQTPRHKVTEMGQEVTMRCQPILGHNTVFWYRQTMMQGLELLAYFRNRAPLDDSGMPKDRFSAEMPDATLATLKIQPSEPRDSAVYFCASGRGLAGAKETQYFGPGTRLLVL.

This chain uses TRBV6-6 with TRBJ1-6; D may be TRBD1 (6 bases). Per the germline V gene, CDR1 is MNHNY and CDR2 is SVGAGI (reference sequence). The CDR3 runs to 17 residues. V lost 1 base to trimming and J lost 9 bases, with 19 bases between them. CDR3 sequence reads: CASSYLTPGGHISPLHF. CDR3 nucleotides: TGTGCCAGCAGTTACTTAACACCGGGGGGACACATTTCACCCCTCCACTTT.

This clonotype showed up many times. The CDR3 sequence is CASSRLAGAYEQYF. DNA of the CDR3: TGTGCCAGCAGTCGACTAGCGGGCGCCTACGAGCAGTACTTC. The V gene is TRBV2, the J gene TRBJ2-7; 10 bases fit TRBD2. Germline CDR1 reads SNHLY; CDR2 reads FYNNEI. With 5 bases clipped from V and 2 bases from J, the junction kept 3 bases outside the gene matches. The length of the CDR3 is 14 residues.

On this clonotype itself: A read error may be the cause here, since a much bigger clone is one base away. The CDR3 carries no conserved terminal phenylalanine or tryptophan, so it likely arises from a read error. The chain has TRBV9 and TRBJ2-5, with D unclear. Looked up from germline, CDR1 is SGDLS and CDR2 is YYNGEE. Trimming stripped 4 bases from V and 5 bases from J, with 12 bases between. This CDR3 has 13 residues. CDR3 nucleotides: TGTGCCAGCAGCCCCCCTCTGGGGGAGACCCAGTACTCC. It encodes CASSPPLGETQYS.

This clonotype was detected many times. The rearrangement joins TRBV6-1 to TRBJ1-3, with TRBD1 as a possible D gene (5 bases). Germline V gives CDR1 MNHNS, CDR2 SASEGT. The germline V and J ends were trimmed by 4 bases and 8 bases, with 9 bases remaining between them. This CDR3 is 12 amino acids long. DNA for the CDR3: TGTGCCAGCAGTGGACAGTCGGACACCATATATTTT. It encodes CASSGQSDTIYF.

This clonotype was counted many times. This chain uses TRBV11-3 with TRBJ2-5, with D perhaps TRBD1 (6 bases). The V gene's germline CDR1 is SGHNT and CDR2 YENEEA. The CDR3 totals 14 residues. The V end lost 4 bases, the J end lost 2 bases, and 11 bases lay between the germline ends. CDR3 DNA sequence: TGTGCCAGCAGCTCCTGGGACAAACAAGAGACCCAGTACTTC. This encodes CASSSWDKQETQYF.

The V call is TRBV7-8, the J call TRBJ2-7; 7 positions agree with TRBD2. The germline V gene encodes CDR1 SGHVS and CDR2 FQNEAQ. CDR3 length: 13 amino acids. Trimming took 6 bases from V and 5 from J; bases not matched to a gene: 7. The CDR3 protein is CASRLSGAHEQYV. CDR3 sequence (DNA): TGTGCCAGCAGACTGAGCGGGGCCCACGAGCAGTACGTC.